This TCR beta chain was captured in a study of T cell responses to AZD1222 COVID-19 vaccine. Study-wide background: Researchers grouped second doses given at about 4 or about 12 weeks into one pool. Study outcomes and limitations: Only five to seven AZD1222 recipients tested seropositive at baseline.

Assay: immunoSEQ multiplex PCR; the TCRdb copy retains only in-frame clones and omits some. Of about 260,000 clones listed, over 90% were seen once; the top ten hold 0.5% to 0.7%. Notes on this clone: What it binds is unknown.

The CDR3 runs 14 residues. Germline V gene lookup returns CDR1 SGHRS and CDR2 YFSETQ. Between the trimmed V and J ends, which lost 9 bases and 5 bases, there was a span of 21 bases. The gene calls are TRBV5-1 and TRBJ2-7; D is ambiguous. This TCR was sampled from an adult in good health. The sample consisted of peripheral blood, taken on day 0 of AZD1222 vaccination. The CDR3 nucleotides read TGCGCCAACCCCAACCTCAAGGCTTTCCACGAGCAGTACTTC. Translation gives CANPNLKAFHEQYF.